The clone carrying this T cell receptor beta chain has just one count. It may be a read error: a sequence one base away is much more abundant. These data belong to a study of tumor and adjacent non-tumor tissue in lung cancer. The library came from three nested PCR rounds adapted from ARM-PCR protocols. TCRdb fed the multiplex PCR reads into MiXCR, producing one record per CDR3 protein. The sample lists around 120,000 distinct CDR3 sequences, about 66% occurring once. No cell sorting was done before RNA was extracted from the tissue. The CDR3 is 13 residues long. In germline, CDR1 is DFQATT, CDR2 SNEGSKA (reference sequence).

The TCR comes from a man aged 30-40 years with non-small cell lung cancer. What was sequenced was lung tumor tissue. V and J are TRBV20-1 and TRBJ2-7, with no clear D. CDR3 sequence (DNA): TGCAGTGCTAGAGATATCGGGTATTACGAGCAGTGCTTC. Translating gives CSARDIGYYEQCF.